This T cell receptor beta chain was identified in a study of cytomegalovirus exposure and HLA in healthy donors. A word on this clone: The target antigen is unknown.

Clones were sequenced by immunoSEQ multiplex PCR, and TCRdb holds only the in-frame ones, with some missing. The sample records about 170,000 clones, roughly 95% being singletons. The germline gives CDR1 SEHNR, CDR2 FQNEAQ (reference sequence). This CDR3 is 15 amino acids long. The V gene lost 0 bases and the J gene lost 2 bases, with 11 bases spanning the gap. Overall study results and limits: Cytomegalovirus-associated TCR beta chains were listed, numbering some 150. The classifier, whose performance was assessed in both the original and validation cohorts, reportedly diagnosed cytomegalovirus status with high specificity and sensitivity. A few chains tied to CMV proved CMV antigen-specific in vitro.

The V gene is TRBV7-9, the J gene TRBJ2-7; D might be TRBD2 (6 bases). What was sequenced was PBMCs. The TCR originated in a woman between 18 and 30 years old in good health and CMV-seronegative. CDR3 DNA sequence: TGTGCCAGCAGCTTAGCTTCCGGGGGAACCTACGAGCAGTACTTC. Protein product: CASSLASGGTYEQYF.